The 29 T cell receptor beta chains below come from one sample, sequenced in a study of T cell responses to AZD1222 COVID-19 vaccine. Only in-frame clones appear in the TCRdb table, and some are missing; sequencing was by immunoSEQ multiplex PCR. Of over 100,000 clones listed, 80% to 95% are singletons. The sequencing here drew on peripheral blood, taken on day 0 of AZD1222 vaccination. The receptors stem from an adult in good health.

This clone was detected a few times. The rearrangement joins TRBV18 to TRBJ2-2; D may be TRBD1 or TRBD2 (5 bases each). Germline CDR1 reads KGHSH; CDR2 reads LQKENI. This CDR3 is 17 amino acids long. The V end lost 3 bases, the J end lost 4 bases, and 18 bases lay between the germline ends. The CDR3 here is CASSPLEGNPGTGELFF. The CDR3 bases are TGTGCCAGCTCACCGCTTGAGGGGAACCCTGGCACCGGGGAGCTGTTTTTT.

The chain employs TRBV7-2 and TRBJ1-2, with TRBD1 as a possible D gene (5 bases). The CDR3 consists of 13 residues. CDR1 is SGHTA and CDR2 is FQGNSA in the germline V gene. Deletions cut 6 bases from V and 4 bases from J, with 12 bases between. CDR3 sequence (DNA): TGTGCCAGCAGGGGGGACGGAGGCTATGGCTACACCTTC. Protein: CASRGDGGYGYTF.

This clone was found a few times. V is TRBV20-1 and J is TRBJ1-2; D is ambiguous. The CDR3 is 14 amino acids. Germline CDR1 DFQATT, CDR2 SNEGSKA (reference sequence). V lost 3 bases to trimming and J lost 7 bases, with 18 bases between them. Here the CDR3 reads CSASRSGAFSGYTF. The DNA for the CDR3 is TGCAGTGCTAGTAGGTCAGGCGCCTTCTCTGGCTACACCTTC.

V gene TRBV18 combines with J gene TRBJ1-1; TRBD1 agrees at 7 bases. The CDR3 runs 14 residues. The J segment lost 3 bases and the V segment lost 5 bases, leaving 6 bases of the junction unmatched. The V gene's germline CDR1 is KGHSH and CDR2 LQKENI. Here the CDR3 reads CASSSQGGDTEAFF. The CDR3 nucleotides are TGTGCCAGCTCATCTCAGGGGGGGGACACTGAAGCTTTCTTT.

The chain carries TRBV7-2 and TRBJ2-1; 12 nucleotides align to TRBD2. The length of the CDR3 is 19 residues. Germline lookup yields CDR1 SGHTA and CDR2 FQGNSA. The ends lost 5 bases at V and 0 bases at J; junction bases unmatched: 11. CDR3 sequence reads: CASSAPTSGGYSSYNEQFF. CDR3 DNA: TGTGCCAGCAGCGCCCCGACTAGCGGGGGTTACAGCTCCTACAATGAGCAGTTCTTC.

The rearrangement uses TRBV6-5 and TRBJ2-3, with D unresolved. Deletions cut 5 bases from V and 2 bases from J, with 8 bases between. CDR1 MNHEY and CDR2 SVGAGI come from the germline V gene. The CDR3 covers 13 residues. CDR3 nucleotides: TGTGCCAGCAGTCTCACATACACAGATACGCAGTATTTT. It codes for CASSLTYTDTQYF.

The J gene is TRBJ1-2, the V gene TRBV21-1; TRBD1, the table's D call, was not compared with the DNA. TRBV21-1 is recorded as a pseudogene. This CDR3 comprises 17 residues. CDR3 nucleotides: TGTGCCAGCAGCATGAGGTGTCAGGGGATTATCAACTATGGCTACACCTTC. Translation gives CASSMRCQGIINYGYTF.

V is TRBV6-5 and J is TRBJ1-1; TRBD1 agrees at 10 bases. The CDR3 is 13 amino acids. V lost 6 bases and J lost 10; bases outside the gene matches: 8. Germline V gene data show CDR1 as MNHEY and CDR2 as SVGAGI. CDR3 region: CASSTPGTGAAFF. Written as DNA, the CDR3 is TGTGCCAGCAGCACACCCGGGACAGGGGCAGCTTTCTTT.

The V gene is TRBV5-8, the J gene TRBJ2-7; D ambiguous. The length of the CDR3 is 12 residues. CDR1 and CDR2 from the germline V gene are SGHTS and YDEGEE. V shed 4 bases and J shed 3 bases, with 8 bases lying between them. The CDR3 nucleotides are TGTGCCAGCAGCCTTCGAATCTACGAGCAGTACTTC. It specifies CASSLRIYEQYF.

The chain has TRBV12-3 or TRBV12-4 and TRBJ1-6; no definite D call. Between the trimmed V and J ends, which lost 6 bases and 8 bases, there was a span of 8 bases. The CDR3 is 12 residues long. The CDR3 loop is CASRPRDSPLHF. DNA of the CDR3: TGTGCCAGCAGACCCCGGGATTCACCCCTCCACTTT.

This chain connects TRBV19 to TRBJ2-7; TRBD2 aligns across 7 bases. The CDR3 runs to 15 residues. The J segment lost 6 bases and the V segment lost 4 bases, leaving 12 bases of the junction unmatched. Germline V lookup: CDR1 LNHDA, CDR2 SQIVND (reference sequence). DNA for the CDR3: TGTGCCAGTAGTAAGGGCGGGGGTCACGGAAGCGAGCAGTACTTC. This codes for CASSKGGGHGSEQYF.

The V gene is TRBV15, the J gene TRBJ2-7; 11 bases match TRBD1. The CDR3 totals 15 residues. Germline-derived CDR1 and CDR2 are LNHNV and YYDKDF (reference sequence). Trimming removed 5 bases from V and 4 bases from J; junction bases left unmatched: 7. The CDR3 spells CATSGGTGGRYEQYF. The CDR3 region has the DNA TGTGCCACCAGCGGAGGGACAGGGGGTCGGTACGAGCAGTACTTC.

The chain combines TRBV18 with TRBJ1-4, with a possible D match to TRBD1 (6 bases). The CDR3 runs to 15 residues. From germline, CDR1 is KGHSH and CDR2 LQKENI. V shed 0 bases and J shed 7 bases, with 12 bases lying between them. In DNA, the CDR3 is TGTGCCAGCTCACCACCGGGGGCTCTGGGTGAAAAACTGTTTTTT. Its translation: CASSPPGALGEKLFF.

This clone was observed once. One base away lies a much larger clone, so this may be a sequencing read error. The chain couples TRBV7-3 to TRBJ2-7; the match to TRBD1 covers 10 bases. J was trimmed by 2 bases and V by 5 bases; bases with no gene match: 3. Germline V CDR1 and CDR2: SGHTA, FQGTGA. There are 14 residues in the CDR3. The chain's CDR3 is CASSPGTGAYEQYF. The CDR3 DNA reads TGTGCCAGCAGCCCCGGGACAGGGGCCTACGAGCAGTACTTC.

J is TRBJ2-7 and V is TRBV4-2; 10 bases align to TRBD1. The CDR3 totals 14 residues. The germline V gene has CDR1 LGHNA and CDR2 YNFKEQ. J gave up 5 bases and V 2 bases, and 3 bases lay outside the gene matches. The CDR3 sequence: CASSQPTGGDEQYF. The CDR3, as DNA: TGTGCCAGCAGCCAACCGACAGGGGGCGACGAGCAGTACTTC.

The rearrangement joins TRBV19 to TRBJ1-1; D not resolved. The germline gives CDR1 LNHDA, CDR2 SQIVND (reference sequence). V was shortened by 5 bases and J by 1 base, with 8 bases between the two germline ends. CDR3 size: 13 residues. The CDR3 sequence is CASSVSPNTEAFF. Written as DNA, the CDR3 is TGTGCCAGTAGTGTATCACCGAACACTGAAGCTTTCTTT.

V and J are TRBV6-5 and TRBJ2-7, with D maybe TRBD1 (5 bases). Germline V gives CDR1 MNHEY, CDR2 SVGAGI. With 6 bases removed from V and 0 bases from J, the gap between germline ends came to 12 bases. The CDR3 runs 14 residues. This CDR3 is CASRRTLSSYEQYF. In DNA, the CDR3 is TGTGCCAGCAGAAGGACACTGAGCTCCTACGAGCAGTACTTC.

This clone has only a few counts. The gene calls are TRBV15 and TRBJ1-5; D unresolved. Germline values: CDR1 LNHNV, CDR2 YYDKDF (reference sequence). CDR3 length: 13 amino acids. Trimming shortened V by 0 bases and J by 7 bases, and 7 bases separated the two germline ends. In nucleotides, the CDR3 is TGTGCCACCAGCAGAGATCTAACCCAGCCCCAGCATTTT. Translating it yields CATSRDLTQPQHF.

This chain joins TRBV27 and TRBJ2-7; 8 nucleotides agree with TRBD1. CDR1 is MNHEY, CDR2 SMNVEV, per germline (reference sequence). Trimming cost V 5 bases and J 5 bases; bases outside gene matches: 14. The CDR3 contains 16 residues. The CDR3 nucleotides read TGTGCCAGCAGTCCCCCCGGACAGGGTGCAGTCCACGAGCAGTACTTC. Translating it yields CASSPPGQGAVHEQYF.

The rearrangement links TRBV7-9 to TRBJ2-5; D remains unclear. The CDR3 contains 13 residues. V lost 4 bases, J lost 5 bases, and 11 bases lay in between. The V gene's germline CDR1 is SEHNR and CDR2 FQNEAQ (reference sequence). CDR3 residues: CASSSSFSETQYF. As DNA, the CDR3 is TGTGCCAGCAGCTCGTCGTTTTCGGAGACCCAGTACTTC.

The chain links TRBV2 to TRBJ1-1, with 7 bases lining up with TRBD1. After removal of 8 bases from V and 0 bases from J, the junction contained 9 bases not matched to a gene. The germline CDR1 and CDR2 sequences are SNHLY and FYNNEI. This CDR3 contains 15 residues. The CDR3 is CASRRTGHMNTEAFF. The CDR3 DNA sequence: TGTGCCAGCCGTCGGACAGGACACATGAACACTGAAGCTTTCTTT.

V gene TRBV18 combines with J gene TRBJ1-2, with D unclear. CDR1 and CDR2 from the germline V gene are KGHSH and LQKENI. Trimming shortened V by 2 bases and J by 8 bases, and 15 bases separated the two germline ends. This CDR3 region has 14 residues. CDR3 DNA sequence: TGTGCCAGCTCACCAAGCAGATTAACCGTGGGCTACACCTTC. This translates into CASSPSRLTVGYTF.

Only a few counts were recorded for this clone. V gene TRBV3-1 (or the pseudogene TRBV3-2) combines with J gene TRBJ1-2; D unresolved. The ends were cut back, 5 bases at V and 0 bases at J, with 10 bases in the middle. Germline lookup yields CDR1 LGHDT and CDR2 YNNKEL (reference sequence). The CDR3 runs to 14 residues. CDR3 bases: TGTGCCAGCAGCTCCCGCTTAGCTAACTATGGCTACACCTTC. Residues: CASSSRLANYGYTF.

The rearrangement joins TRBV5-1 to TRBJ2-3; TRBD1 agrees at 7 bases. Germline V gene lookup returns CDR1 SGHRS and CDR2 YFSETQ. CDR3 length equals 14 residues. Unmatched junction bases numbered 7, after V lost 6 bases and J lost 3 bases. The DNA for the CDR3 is TGCGCCAGCAACCAAGCAGGGGGTACAGATACGCAGTATTTT. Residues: CASNQAGGTDTQYF.

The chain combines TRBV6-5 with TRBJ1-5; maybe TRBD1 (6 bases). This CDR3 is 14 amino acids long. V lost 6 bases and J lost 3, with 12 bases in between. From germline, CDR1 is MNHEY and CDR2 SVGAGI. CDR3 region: CASSLDSFNQPQHF. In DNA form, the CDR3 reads TGTGCCAGCAGCCTGGACAGTTTCAATCAGCCCCAGCATTTT.

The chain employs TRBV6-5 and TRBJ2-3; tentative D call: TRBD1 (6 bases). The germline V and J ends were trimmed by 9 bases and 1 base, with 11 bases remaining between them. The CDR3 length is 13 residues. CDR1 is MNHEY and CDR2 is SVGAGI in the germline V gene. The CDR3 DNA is TGTGCCAGTAATTACAGGGGCACAGATACGCAGTATTTT. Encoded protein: CASNYRGTDTQYF.

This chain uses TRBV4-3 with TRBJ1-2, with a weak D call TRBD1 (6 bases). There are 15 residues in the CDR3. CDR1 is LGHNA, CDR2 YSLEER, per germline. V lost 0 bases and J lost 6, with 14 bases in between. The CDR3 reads CASSQDERGAHGYTF. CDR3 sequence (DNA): TGCGCCAGCAGCCAAGATGAGAGGGGGGCGCATGGCTACACCTTC.

As DNA, the CDR3 is TGTGCCAGCAGCCCGACAGAGACAAACTATGGCTACACCTTC. Its translation: CASSPTETNYGYTF. V and J are TRBV5-4 and TRBJ1-2, with a possible D match to TRBD1 (5 bases). The CDR3 is 14 residues long. Germline CDR1 reads SGHNT; CDR2 reads YYREEE (reference sequence). V lost 4 bases, J lost 2 bases, and 12 bases lay in between. The complete variable domain, with remaining parts taken from reference TRBV5-4 and TRBJ1-2, reads ETGVTQSPTHLIKTRGQQVTLRCSSQSGHNTVSWYQQALGQGPQFIFQYYREEENGRGNFPPRFSGLQFPNYSSELNVNALELDDSALYLCASSPTETNYGYTFGSGTRLTVV.

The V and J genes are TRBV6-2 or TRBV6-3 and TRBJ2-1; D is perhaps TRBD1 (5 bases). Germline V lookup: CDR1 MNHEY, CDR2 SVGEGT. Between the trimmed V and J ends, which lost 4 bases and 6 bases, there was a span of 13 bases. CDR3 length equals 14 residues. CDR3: CASSSLRQGNEQFF. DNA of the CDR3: TGTGCCAGCAGTTCCCTCCGGCAGGGCAATGAGCAGTTCTTC.